A single sample gave rise to the 29 T cell receptor beta chains below, sequenced in a study of blood T cell repertoires in COVID-19. Data came from immunoSEQ multiplex PCR; TCRdb stores just in-frame clones and leaves some out. The sample lists 250,000 to 350,000 clones; about 85% were seen once. The sample comprised peripheral blood. The receptor set was obtained from a woman aged 45-59 years who had recovered from COVID-19.

This clone was seen only a few times. V and J are TRBV6-5 and TRBJ1-4, with TRBD1 matching 7 bases. The CDR3 is made up of 15 amino acids. After removal of 5 bases from V and 8 bases from J, the junction contained 11 bases not matched to a gene. CDR1 is MNHEY and CDR2 is SVGAGI in the germline V gene. The CDR3 DNA follows: TGTGCCAGCAGTCCCACCGGGACAGCAGGCGAAAAACTGTTTTTT. Its protein is CASSPTGTAGEKLFF.

This clone was counted once. The chain couples TRBV5-1 to TRBJ2-5; weak D call: TRBD1 (5 bases). The V and J ends lost 3 bases and 2 bases respectively, with 8 bases between them. Germline V gene lookup returns CDR1 SGHRS and CDR2 YFSETQ. This CDR3 is 13 amino acids long. CDR3 loop: CASSSQGQETQYF. For the CDR3, the DNA is TGCGCCAGCAGCTCCCAGGGACAAGAGACCCAGTACTTC.

V usage is TRBV1 and J usage is TRBJ2-1; TRBD2 reflects the table's D call only, with no check against the DNA. TRBV1 is given as a pseudogene. The CDR3 spans 19 residues. The CDR3 nucleotides read TGCACCAGCAGCCCGAAAGGACGATACGGACTAGAAGACGACAATGAGCAGTTCTTC. It encodes CTSSPKGRYGLEDDNEQFF.

The chain joins TRBV5-1 to TRBJ2-3, with no clear D. CDR1 is SGHRS, CDR2 YFSETQ, per germline. The CDR3 totals 15 residues. Deletions cut 2 bases from V and 2 bases from J, with 12 bases between. CDR3 coding DNA: TGCGCCAGCAGCTTTCAAGCCAGGTACACAGATACGCAGTATTTT. This codes for CASSFQARYTDTQYF.

This rearrangement joins TRBV28 to TRBJ1-6; D perhaps matches TRBD1 (5 bases). This CDR3 has 16 amino acids. The germline gives CDR1 MDHEN, CDR2 SYDVKM. The V end lost 4 bases, the J end lost 0 bases, and 10 bases lay between the germline ends. The CDR3 nucleotides read TGTGCCAGCAGTTGGACACAGAGCTCCTATAATTCACCCCTCCACTTT. Amino acids: CASSWTQSSYNSPLHF.

CDR3 residues: CASSLRYEQYF. The DNA for the CDR3 is TGTGCCAGCAGCTTGCGTTACGAGCAGTACTTC. The rearrangement joins TRBV5-6 to TRBJ2-7; no definite D call. The V end was cut by 1 base, the J end by 4 bases, with 3 bases between. Germline assignment: CDR1 SGHDT and CDR2 YYEEEE. The CDR3 covers 11 residues.

This rearrangement joins TRBV7-9 to TRBJ1-1, with TRBD1 matching over 12 bases. Per the germline V gene, CDR1 is SEHNR and CDR2 is FQNEAQ (reference sequence). This CDR3 is built from 14 residues. J gave up 4 bases and V 4 bases, and 1 base lay outside the gene matches. DNA of the CDR3: TGTGCCAGCAGCTCGGGACAGGGGGCCACTGAAGCTTTCTTT. Translating it yields CASSSGQGATEAFF.

The V call is TRBV27, the J call TRBJ1-4; the match to TRBD1 covers 7 bases. The germline V gene encodes CDR1 MNHEY and CDR2 SMNVEV (reference sequence). The V segment lost 3 bases and the J segment 8 bases; nucleotides outside the gene matches: 12. The CDR3 totals 16 residues. The CDR3 here is CASSFTRTGPGEKLFF. The CDR3 bases are TGTGCCAGCAGTTTCACCCGGACAGGCCCAGGGGAAAAACTGTTTTTT.

The chain has TRBV5-5 and TRBJ2-7; D might be TRBD1 (6 bases). Between the trimmed V and J ends, which lost 4 bases and 3 bases, there was a span of 14 bases. The CDR3 has 14 residues. Germline CDR1 reads SGHKS; CDR2 reads YYEKEE (reference sequence). The chain's CDR3 is CASSIAGDFYEQYF. Here the CDR3 DNA reads TGTGCCAGCAGCATCGCAGGGGATTTCTACGAGCAGTACTTC.

This chain joins TRBV28 and TRBJ2-7; D possibly corresponds to TRBD1 (6 bases). The CDR3 sequence is 13 residues long. Germline CDR1 is MDHEN and CDR2 is SYDVKM. V lost 5 bases and J lost 7, with 15 bases in between. The DNA of the CDR3 is TGTGCCAGCAGTCGAGGGGGACGACGGGAGCAGTACTTC. It yields the protein CASSRGGRREQYF.

Only a few counts were recorded for this clone. This chain links TRBV27 with TRBJ2-7; tentative D call: TRBD2 (6 bases). The CDR3 loop spans 14 amino acids. Trimming stripped 2 bases from V and 4 bases from J, with 12 bases between. Germline V gene data show CDR1 as MNHEY and CDR2 as SMNVEV (reference sequence). In DNA, the CDR3 is TGTGCCAGCAGTTTAGGGGGGTGGGGTTACGAGCAGTACTTC. Its protein is CASSLGGWGYEQYF.

This clone was counted between two and nine times. The rearrangement joins TRBV19 to TRBJ2-5; D possibly corresponds to TRBD2 (5 bases). The germline V and J ends were trimmed by 4 bases and 5 bases, with 20 bases remaining between them. The germline gives CDR1 LNHDA, CDR2 SQIVND (reference sequence). The CDR3 length is 16 residues. This chain's CDR3 is CASSTSRRTVAETQYF. CDR3 bases: TGTGCCAGTAGTACCTCCAGGAGGACGGTAGCGGAGACCCAGTACTTC.

This clone was counted a single time. This chain joins TRBV27 and TRBJ2-1, with 8 bases aligning to TRBD1. This CDR3 contains 16 residues. Trimming at V came to 3 bases and at J to 2 bases, leaving 6 bases not matched to a gene. Germline CDR1 is MNHEY and CDR2 is SMNVEV (reference sequence). In DNA form, the CDR3 reads TGTGCCAGCAGTTTCCTACCGGGACAGGCCTACAATGAGCAGTTCTTC. This codes for CASSFLPGQAYNEQFF.

The chain carries TRBV6-5 and TRBJ1-1; unclear D gene. Germline V lookup: CDR1 MNHEY, CDR2 SVGAGI. CDR3 length equals 14 residues. V lost 4 bases and J 1 base, leaving 10 bases between the germline ends. The CDR3 DNA reads TGTGCCAGCAGTTTTAGCGAAACGAACACTGAAGCTTTCTTT. Protein: CASSFSETNTEAFF.

The V gene is TRBV29-1, the J gene TRBJ1-1, with a possible D match to TRBD1 (6 bases). V lost 3 bases to trimming and J lost 5 bases, with 10 bases between them. Germline CDR1 and CDR2: SQVTM and ANQGSEA. The CDR3 runs 12 residues. This CDR3 reads CSVDRGATEAFF. As DNA, the CDR3 is TGCAGCGTTGATCGGGGGGCTACTGAAGCTTTCTTT.

The chain is built from TRBV4-3 and TRBJ2-7, with TRBD2 matching 9 bases. The J segment lost 3 bases and the V segment lost 1 base, leaving 4 bases of the junction unmatched. The V gene's germline CDR1 is LGHNA and CDR2 YSLEER. The CDR3 is 15 residues long. The chain's CDR3 is CASSQGLAGVYEQYF. For the CDR3, the DNA is TGCGCCAGCAGCCAAGGGTTAGCGGGAGTCTACGAGCAGTACTTC.

The chain has TRBV18 and TRBJ2-5, with a tentative D call TRBD1 (5 bases). Trimming took 2 bases from V and 1 from J, leaving 8 bases between them. This CDR3 contains 14 residues. Germline values: CDR1 KGHSH, CDR2 LQKENI. CDR3 coding DNA: TGTGCCAGCTCACCAAGGGGTGCCCAAGAGACCCAGTACTTC. This encodes CASSPRGAQETQYF.

The chain couples TRBV27 to TRBJ2-3; 7 nucleotides line up with TRBD2. Germline CDR1 and CDR2: MNHEY and SMNVEV (reference sequence). This CDR3 spans 17 amino acids. The ends lost 3 bases at V and 6 bases at J; junction bases unmatched: 15. The CDR3 reads CASSFLTVGRVSDTQYF. DNA of the CDR3: TGTGCCAGCAGTTTCCTAACTGTGGGGAGGGTATCGGATACGCAGTATTTT.

The chain uses TRBV5-8 and TRBJ2-2, with D possibly being TRBD1 (6 bases). This CDR3 is built from 15 residues. Trimming took off 2 bases at V and 4 bases at J, with 12 bases between the two ends. The germline V gene has CDR1 SGHTS and CDR2 YDEGEE. The CDR3 loop is CASSFHRVSTGELFF. CDR3 coding DNA: TGTGCCAGCAGCTTCCACAGGGTTAGCACCGGGGAGCTGTTTTTT.

This rearrangement joins TRBV27 to TRBJ2-7; perhaps TRBD1 as D (5 bases). V lost 8 bases and J lost 3, with 17 bases in between. Germline assignment: CDR1 MNHEY and CDR2 SMNVEV (reference sequence). The CDR3 spans 14 residues. CDR3 sequence reads: CASARSRANYEQYF. The CDR3 nucleotides are TGTGCCAGCGCGCGGAGCAGGGCCAACTACGAGCAGTACTTC.

This clone occurred once. The genes are TRBV6-5 and TRBJ2-4; D perhaps matches TRBD1 (6 bases). This CDR3 has 14 amino acids. The germline gives CDR1 MNHEY, CDR2 SVGAGI. The V end lost 4 bases, the J end lost 1 base, and 8 bases lay between the germline ends. Written as DNA, the CDR3 is TGTGCCAGCAGTTTAACAGGGGCCAAAAACATTCAGTACTTC. Amino acids: CASSLTGAKNIQYF.

The chain uses TRBV14 and TRBJ2-2; D is possibly TRBD2 (6 bases). This CDR3 spans 17 amino acids. Germline CDR1 is SGHDN and CDR2 is FVKESK. Trimming stripped 0 bases from V and 6 bases from J, with 17 bases between. The CDR3 DNA sequence: TGTGCCAGCAGCCAAGAAACTAGCTTTCTGGGGGCCGGGGAGCTGTTTTTT. Its protein product is CASSQETSFLGAGELFF.

The rearrangement uses TRBV11-3 and TRBJ1-1; 8 bases agree with TRBD1. J lost 7 bases, V lost 4 bases, and 5 bases had no gene match. The germline gives CDR1 SGHNT, CDR2 YENEEA. The CDR3 runs 13 residues. This chain's CDR3 is CASSSGQGGEAFF. The CDR3 DNA follows: TGTGCCAGCAGCTCAGGACAGGGAGGTGAAGCTTTCTTT.

The chain combines TRBV4-3 with TRBJ1-2; D is unclear. This CDR3 has 14 residues. Germline V gene sequence: CDR1 LGHNA, CDR2 YSLEER. The germline V and J ends were trimmed by 4 bases and 6 bases, with 15 bases remaining between them. The CDR3 sequence: CASSLSLTTHGYTF. CDR3 DNA sequence: TGCGCCAGCAGCCTGTCCCTGACTACCCATGGCTACACCTTC.

This chain connects TRBV5-8 to TRBJ2-6; the match to TRBD1 covers 8 bases. CDR3 length: 18 amino acids. Germline V CDR1 and CDR2: SGHTS, YDEGEE. J was trimmed by 0 bases and V by 4 bases; bases with no gene match: 9. CDR3: CASSTRTGKVSGANVLTF. CDR3 sequence (DNA): TGTGCCAGCAGCACTAGGACAGGGAAGGTCTCTGGGGCCAACGTCCTGACTTTC.

The CDR3 is CASSLSLPTLLYF. The CDR3 DNA follows: TGTGCCAGCAGTTTAAGTCTTCCTACGTTGTTGTACTTC. This rearrangement joins TRBV28 to TRBJ2-7; no reliable D call. This CDR3 has 13 residues. V lost 2 bases, J lost 12 bases, and 17 bases lay in between. Germline lookup yields CDR1 MDHEN and CDR2 SYDVKM.

This clone turned up a few times. The CDR3 here is CASSILVDRGPYGYTF. CDR3 nucleotides: TGTGCCAGTAGTATACTAGTGGACAGGGGGCCCTATGGCTACACCTTC. The J gene is TRBJ1-2, the V gene TRBV19, with 11 bases matching TRBD1. This CDR3 spans 16 amino acids. J gave up 4 bases and V 2 bases, and 6 bases lay outside the gene matches. The germline CDR1 and CDR2 sequences are LNHDA and SQIVND (reference sequence).

The chain carries TRBV5-1 and TRBJ2-3; 10 bases match TRBD2. With 0 bases clipped from V and 1 base from J, the junction kept 2 bases outside the gene matches. The germline V gene encodes CDR1 SGHRS and CDR2 YFSETQ. This CDR3 has 16 amino acids. The CDR3 loop is CASSLGGLAGTDTQYF. The CDR3 DNA reads as TGCGCCAGCAGCTTGGGCGGACTAGCGGGCACAGATACGCAGTATTTT.

The chain has TRBV5-1 and TRBJ2-3; tentative D call: TRBD1 (6 bases). Trimming shortened V by 2 bases and J by 0 bases, and 10 bases separated the two germline ends. There are 15 residues in the CDR3. Germline loops: CDR1 SGHRS, CDR2 YFSETQ. CDR3 in amino acids: CASSFRDTSTDTQYF. CDR3 nucleotides: TGCGCCAGCAGCTTCCGGGACACTAGCACAGATACGCAGTATTTT.